The clone carrying this T cell receptor beta chain was counted once. Its specificity is not known. The data derive from a study of cytomegalovirus exposure and HLA in healthy donors. The donors gave bone marrow, and they were healthy. The germline V and J ends were trimmed by 4 bases and 0 bases, with 9 bases remaining between them. This CDR3 is built from 15 residues. Germline V gene lookup returns CDR1 SGHVS and CDR2 FQNEAQ. General observations from the study: V- and J-gene trimming of TCR beta was linked (in a later analysis) to a missense DCLRE1C variant. Many donors carried some public TCRs, although rarity characterized most TCR sequences.

In the PCR, 60 Vbeta and 13 Jbeta primers were used. Using immunoSEQ multiplex PCR, the repertoire was profiled, and TCRdb retains in-frame clones only, with some absent. Here the sample spans approximately 280,000 clones, roughly 85% being singletons. This TCR derives from a man between 35 and 55 years old in good health and CMV-seropositive. J is TRBJ2-2 and V is TRBV7-8, with D tentatively TRBD1 (6 bases). The material sequenced was PBMCs. CDR3 amino acids: CASSSTGANTGELFF. The CDR3 coding sequence is TGTGCCAGCAGCTCGACAGGCGCGAACACCGGGGAGCTGTTTTTT.